The rows below give T cell receptor beta chains drawn from one sample of a study of CD8 T cells in Susac syndrome. TCRdb re-called the immunoSEQ multiplex PCR reads with MiXCR, one entry per CDR3 protein. The repertoire holds around 81,000 distinct CDR3 sequences, around 94% seen once, with roughly 0.88% in the top ten. Specimen: CD8+ T cells from PBMCs. These receptor sequences come from a human donor with Susac syndrome. CDR3s leave out the opening cysteine and the closing phenylalanine or tryptophan.

j_call | v_call | cdr3_aa
TRBJ2-5 | TRBV19 | ASSSGDFRETQY
TRBJ1-1 | TRBV30 | AWSPGQGGTEAF
TRBJ1-5 | TRBV30 | AWSVVSYDQPQH
TRBJ2-2 | TRBV20-1 | SARDYLAGRDTGELF
TRBJ2-1 | TRBV7-2 | ASSLGLGLPNEQF
TRBJ2-5 | TRBV5-6 | ASSLVDHTSQETQY
TRBJ2-7 | TRBV29-1 | SVEGGVTSGSSYEQY
TRBJ1-3 | TRBV28 | ASSLVGSSGNTIY
TRBJ2-1 | TRBV28 | ASRKGQSSYNEQF
TRBJ2-7 | TRBV2 | ASSDLQGPGYEQY
TRBJ2-1 | TRBV7-3 | ASSLTVRSSYNEQF
TRBJ2-6 | TRBV9 | ASSEPGLQDRAITSGANVLT
TRBJ1-2 | TRBV29-1 | SVITAPNYGYT
TRBJ2-3 | TRBV7-2 | ASSLPKHEVDTQY
TRBJ1-5 | TRBV20-1 | SARRGNQPQH
TRBJ2-1 | TRBV20-1 | SATSNNEQF
TRBJ2-1 | TRBV7-9 | ASSLGSIDEQF
TRBJ1-4 | TRBV4-1 | ASSQEIAWTTNEKLF
TRBJ2-5 | TRBV19 | ANCRGETQY
TRBJ2-1 | TRBV19 | ASSIYSETYNEQF
TRBJ2-3 | TRBV6-6 | ASRTRGSPTQY
TRBJ2-4 | TRBV20-1 | SASGDRGAAKNIQY
TRBJ1-5 | TRBV15 | ATSRDTGMQPQH
TRBJ2-7 | TRBV25-1 | ASSRLGLAVGEQY
TRBJ2-7 | TRBV12-3/TRBV12-4 | ASATTWATYEQY
TRBJ2-5 | TRBV24-1 | ATSAASGTETQY
TRBJ2-1 | TRBV12-3/TRBV12-4 | ASSLEPIELSGQF
TRBJ2-2 | TRBV7-9 | ASSLVRDGGELF
TRBJ2-1 | TRBV20-1 | SARSRAGVTEQF
TRBJ1-1 | TRBV20-1 | SARDTSTEAF
TRBJ1-1 | TRBV7-9 | ASSRPRNTEAF
TRBJ2-2 | TRBV6-5 | ASQTGIGTGELF
TRBJ2-7 | TRBV28 | ASSTREFGPYEQY
TRBJ2-1 | TRBV30 | AWSVGDNEQF
TRBJ2-7 | TRBV6-6 | ASSYRGEQY
TRBJ2-2 | TRBV27 | ASTPLEATSGSGELF
TRBJ1-1 | TRBV29-1 | SVWGLNTEAF
TRBJ1-5 | TRBV6-5 | ASSAGYLNQPQH
TRBJ2-2 | TRBV7-9 | ASSSTTTREDTGELF
TRBJ2-7 | TRBV19 | ASSIGQGTSYEQY
TRBJ2-3 | TRBV6-1 | ASSRTGGDTQY
TRBJ2-3 | TRBV7-9 | ASTMGVQGTDTQY
TRBJ2-1 | TRBV20-1 | SAREFAGYNEQF
TRBJ2-1 | TRBV3-1 | ASSHPTNNNEQF
TRBJ1-5 | TRBV30 | AWSVGQSLQPQH
TRBJ2-1 | TRBV2 | ASNGTPYNEQF
TRBJ2-1 | TRBV20-1 | SGKQPSYNEQF
TRBJ1-5 | TRBV20-1 | SAISTSSNQPQH
TRBJ2-7 | TRBV9 | ASSVDASYEQY
TRBJ1-2 | TRBV5-4 | ASSPEGQARYYGYT
TRBJ1-2 | TRBV29-1 | SAITGYGYT
TRBJ1-2 | TRBV7-8 | ASSLRPDRVEGYT
TRBJ2-7 | TRBV20-1 | SARDAEGKGPYEQY
TRBJ2-7 | TRBV5-1 | ASAYEQY
TRBJ2-5 | TRBV7-9 | ASSLLAVSGAEETQY
TRBJ1-6 | TRBV27 | ASSLSDGDPRSPLH
TRBJ2-5 | TRBV7-9 | ASSFLQGQETQY
TRBJ2-7 | TRBV7-9 | ASSSPIEQY
TRBJ1-5 | TRBV27 | ASGQGGFQPQH
TRBJ2-2 | TRBV25-1 | ASSERYTGELF